The 18 T cell receptor beta chains below all came from one sample that was sequenced in a study of cytomegalovirus exposure and HLA in healthy donors. PCR primers comprised 60 Vbeta and 13 Jbeta primers. Some clones are missing from TCRdb's copy, which holds only in-frame ones; the method was immunoSEQ multiplex PCR. Here the sample spans 150,000 to 200,000 clones, roughly 85% being singletons. Sequencing input: PBMCs. The receptors stem from a man in his late teens or twenties in good health and CMV-seropositive.

The chain employs TRBV19 and TRBJ2-7; no clear D gene. CDR3 length equals 14 residues. Trimming removed 5 bases from V and 2 bases from J, with 13 bases in between. CDR1 is LNHDA, CDR2 SQIVND, per germline (reference sequence). CDR3 sequence (DNA): TGTGCCAGTAGTCCCCTAGTAGCCCCCTACGAGCAGTACTTC. It specifies CASSPLVAPYEQYF.

The chain employs TRBV9 and TRBJ1-3; D may be TRBD1 (6 bases). Germline assignment: CDR1 SGDLS and CDR2 YYNGEE. The CDR3 has 15 residues. Trimming cost V 5 bases and J 7 bases, with 19 bases left between them. CDR3 coding DNA: TGTGCCAGCAGTGACCGGGACACGGCGAGGAACACCATATATTTT. It specifies CASSDRDTARNTIYF. Looking up the rest from reference TRBV9 and TRBJ1-3 gives the full variable domain: DSGVTQTPKHLITATGQRVTLRCSPRSGDLSVYWYQQSLDQGLQFLIQYYNGEERAKGNILERFSAQQFPDLHSELNLSSLELGDSALYFCASSDRDTARNTIYFGEGSWLTVV.

This chain connects TRBV9 to TRBJ1-1; D remains unclear. Trimming removed 0 bases from V and 3 bases from J, with 3 bases in between. The CDR3 length is 12 residues. The germline V gene has CDR1 SGDLS and CDR2 YYNGEE. As DNA, the CDR3 is TGTGCCAGCAGCGTAGCCGACACTGAAGCTTTCTTT. Its translation: CASSVADTEAFF.

The J gene is TRBJ1-1, the V gene TRBV29-1; 8 nucleotides align to TRBD1. Trimming removed 5 bases from V and 1 base from J; junction bases left unmatched: 3. The CDR3 sequence is 13 residues long. The germline CDR1 and CDR2 sequences are SQVTM and ANQGSEA. The CDR3 is CSVWTGTNTEAFF. In DNA form, the CDR3 reads TGCAGCGTTTGGACAGGGACGAACACTGAAGCTTTCTTT.

This clone has a handful of counts. The chain couples TRBV7-6 to TRBJ2-7; D is perhaps TRBD2 (7 bases). Germline assignment: CDR1 SGHVS and CDR2 FNYEAQ. The CDR3 length is 17 residues. Trimming left V 5 bases short and J 7 bases short, with 27 bases between. CDR3 sequence (DNA): TGTGCCAGCAGCCCGCCCTTGGAGGGGCAGGGGCGGGAGGAGCAGTACTTC. Translating gives CASSPPLEGQGREEQYF.

This clone came up a few times. This sequence joins TRBV5-1 and TRBJ1-1; 9 nucleotides match TRBD1. The CDR3 has 14 residues. Trimming at V came to 0 bases and at J to 5 bases, leaving 2 bases not matched to a gene. Looked up from germline, CDR1 is SGHRS and CDR2 is YFSETQ. CDR3 coding DNA: TGCGCCAGCAGCTTGGACAGGGGGCAAACTGAAGCTTTCTTT. Its protein is CASSLDRGQTEAFF.

CDR3 region: CASSQVYGGGTDTQYF. DNA for the CDR3: TGCGCCAGCAGCCAAGTTTACGGGGGGGGCACAGATACGCAGTATTTT. The chain combines TRBV4-3 with TRBJ2-3, with 8 bases that match TRBD2. The CDR3 is 16 residues long. V lost 1 base and J lost 1; bases outside the gene matches: 4. Germline V gene sequence: CDR1 LGHNA, CDR2 YSLEER.

This clone was observed a single time. The chain couples TRBV19 to TRBJ1-3; D ambiguous. The V and J ends lost 9 bases and 0 bases respectively, with 12 bases between them. Germline loops: CDR1 LNHDA, CDR2 SQIVND (reference sequence). The CDR3 extends over 14 amino acids. The DNA for the CDR3 is TGTGCCAGCAAGGAGACGCGCTCTGGAAACACCATATATTTT. This codes for CASKETRSGNTIYF.

The chain carries TRBV4-1 and TRBJ1-3; D ambiguous. Per germline, CDR1 MGHRA and CDR2 YSYEKL. Trimming took off 0 bases at V and 2 bases at J, with 8 bases between the two ends. This CDR3 contains 15 residues. CDR3 protein: CASSQESQPGNTIYF. The CDR3 DNA sequence: TGCGCCAGCAGCCAAGAGTCACAACCTGGAAACACCATATATTTT.

This clone has just one count. The gene calls are TRBV6-1 and TRBJ2-7, with D uncertain. CDR3 length: 11 residues. Germline-derived CDR1 and CDR2 are MNHNS and SASEGT. Trimming stripped 6 bases from V and 6 bases from J, with 9 bases between. The CDR3 DNA reads TGTGCCAGCAGCGATGGCCTCGAGCAGTACTTC. This sequence encodes CASSDGLEQYF.

The CDR3: CASTLGLAGSDEQFF. In DNA, the CDR3 is TGTGCCAGCACCTTGGGACTAGCGGGGAGCGATGAGCAGTTCTTC. The V call is TRBV2, the J call TRBJ2-1, with 13 bases aligning to TRBD2. J gave up 8 bases and V 7 bases, and 8 bases lay outside the gene matches. The CDR3 runs 15 residues. The germline V gene has CDR1 SNHLY and CDR2 FYNNEI.

The V gene is TRBV7-2, the J gene TRBJ2-3, with no clear D. V dropped 6 bases and J dropped 0 bases, with 16 bases sitting between them. This CDR3 has 16 amino acids. Per the germline V gene, CDR1 is SGHTA and CDR2 is FQGNSA. CDR3 nucleotide sequence: TGTGCCAGCAGTTTCGTCGGCGGAACTAGCACAGATACGCAGTATTTT. This translates into CASSFVGGTSTDTQYF. The whole variable domain, remainder taken from reference TRBV7-2 and TRBJ2-3, is GAGVSQSPSNKVTEKGKDVELRCDPISGHTALYWYRQSLGQGLEFLIYFQGNSAPDKSGLPSDRFSAERTGGSVSTLTIQRTQQEDSAVYLCASSFVGGTSTDTQYFGPGTRLTVL.

The chain links TRBV7-2 to TRBJ1-2; D is uncertain. Germline V CDR1 and CDR2: SGHTA, FQGNSA. The CDR3 runs to 13 residues. V gave up 1 base and J gave up 6 bases, with 9 bases separating them. The CDR3, as DNA: TGTGCCAGCAGCTTAGATACTTTCGATGGCTACACCTTC. The encoded protein is CASSLDTFDGYTF.

The chain employs TRBV9 and TRBJ2-5; 9 bases are shared with TRBD2. The germline CDR1 and CDR2 sequences are SGDLS and YYNGEE. With V trimmed by 1 base and J by 3 bases, 4 bases remained unmatched. The CDR3 contains 15 residues. CDR3 sequence (DNA): TGTGCCAGCAGCGTAAGCGGGGGGCCCGAAGAGACCCAGTACTTC. The encoded protein is CASSVSGGPEETQYF.

The V gene is TRBV6-1, the J gene TRBJ1-3, with D hard to call. V was cut by 3 bases and J by 0 bases, with 21 bases left in between. The CDR3 spans 19 residues. Looked up from germline, CDR1 is MNHNS and CDR2 is SASEGT. The CDR3 loop is CASSDRVEIYLSSGNTIYF. The CDR3 nucleotides are TGTGCCAGCAGTGACCGGGTCGAAATCTACCTTAGCTCTGGAAACACCATATATTTT.

The CDR3 DNA sequence: TGTGCCAGCGACTCGGGACTAGCCGGGGAGAACATTCAGTACTTC. Encoded protein: CASDSGLAGENIQYF. This chain uses TRBV6-1 with TRBJ2-4; the match to TRBD2 covers 9 bases. Per the germline V gene, CDR1 is MNHNS and CDR2 is SASEGT. V lost 8 bases, J lost 7 bases, and 12 bases stayed unmatched. The CDR3 has 15 residues.

The V gene is TRBV28, the J gene TRBJ1-1; D is perhaps TRBD1 (6 bases). This CDR3 is 13 amino acids long. The V end was cut by 6 bases, the J end by 0 bases, with 8 bases between. Germline values: CDR1 MDHEN, CDR2 SYDVKM. In nucleotides, the CDR3 is TGTGCCAGCAGGAGGACAGTGAACACTGAAGCTTTCTTT. This gives the protein CASRRTVNTEAFF.

The chain employs TRBV19 and TRBJ1-1; D is unresolved. The CDR3 is 14 residues long. Trimming took 3 bases from V and 3 from J, leaving 11 bases between them. Germline assignment: CDR1 LNHDA and CDR2 SQIVND (reference sequence). DNA of the CDR3: TGTGCCAGTAGTATCGGCCCCGAGGACACTGAAGCTTTCTTT. It encodes CASSIGPEDTEAFF.